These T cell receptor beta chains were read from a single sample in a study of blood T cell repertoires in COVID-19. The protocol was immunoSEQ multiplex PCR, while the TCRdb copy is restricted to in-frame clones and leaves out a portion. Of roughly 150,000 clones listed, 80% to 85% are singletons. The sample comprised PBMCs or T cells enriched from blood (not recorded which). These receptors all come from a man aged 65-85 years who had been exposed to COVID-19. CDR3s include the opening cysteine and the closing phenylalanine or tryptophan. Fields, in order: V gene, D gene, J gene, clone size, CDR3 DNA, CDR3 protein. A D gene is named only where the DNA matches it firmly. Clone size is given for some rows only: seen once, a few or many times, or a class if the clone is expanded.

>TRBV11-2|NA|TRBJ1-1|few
TGTGCCAGCAGCTTATGGGGGGGGGCTGAAGCTTTCTTT
CASSLWGGAEAFF
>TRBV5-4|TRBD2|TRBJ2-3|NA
TGTGCCAGCAGCCAACCATTTAGCGGGGACACAGATACGCAGTATTTT
CASSQPFSGDTDTQYF
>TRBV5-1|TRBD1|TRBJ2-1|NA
TGCGCCAGCAGACCACAGGGGGAGTTGTTTGGTGAGCAGTTCTTC
CASRPQGELFGEQFF
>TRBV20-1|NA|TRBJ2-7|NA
TGCAGTGCTAGAAGAGGGGGCGAGCAGTACTTC
CSARRGGEQYF
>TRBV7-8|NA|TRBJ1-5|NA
TGTGCCAGCAGCTCCTTTCAGGGGATCAATCAGCCCCAGCATTTT
CASSSFQGINQPQHF
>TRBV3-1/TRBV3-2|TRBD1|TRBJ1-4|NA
TGTGCCAGCAGCCCGACAGGGGAAGGAGAAAAACTGTTTTTT
CASSPTGEGEKLFF
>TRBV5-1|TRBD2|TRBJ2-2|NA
TGCGCCAGCAGCTTTCTAGCGGAGAACACCGGGGAGCTGTTTTTT
CASSFLAENTGELFF
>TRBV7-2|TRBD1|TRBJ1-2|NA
TGTGCCAGCAGCCCGTACAAGGGACAGGGGGCGAGGGGCTACACCTTC
CASSPYKGQGARGYTF
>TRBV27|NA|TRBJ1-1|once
TGTGCCAGCAGTTCCCGAAGCTCCACTGAAGCTTTCTTT
CASSSRSSTEAFF
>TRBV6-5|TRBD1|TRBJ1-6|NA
TGTGCCAGCAGTCCCTCACAGGGGTATAATTCACCCCTCCACTTT
CASSPSQGYNSPLHF
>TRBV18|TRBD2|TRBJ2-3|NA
TGTGCCAGCTCACCCTCCAAGACTAGCCATGGGGCAGATACGCAGTATTTT
CASSPSKTSHGADTQYF
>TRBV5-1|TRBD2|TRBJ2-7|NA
TGCGCCAGCAGCTTCAGCGGGGACCACGAGCAGTACTTC
CASSFSGDHEQYF
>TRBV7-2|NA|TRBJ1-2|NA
TGTGCCAGCACCCGGGGGGTGGGCTATGGCTACACCTTC
CASTRGVGYGYTF
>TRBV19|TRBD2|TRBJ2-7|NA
TGTGCCAGTGCGAACCGGGGGGGGAGATACGAGCAGTACTTC
CASANRGGRYEQYF
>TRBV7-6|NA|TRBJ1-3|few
TGTGCCAGCAGCTTAAGGTTTCGGGCAGGGGGAAACACCATATATTTT
CASSLRFRAGGNTIYF
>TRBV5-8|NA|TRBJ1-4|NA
TGTGCCAGCAGCTTTGGGCAGCCAACTAATGAAAAACTGTTTTTT
CASSFGQPTNEKLFF
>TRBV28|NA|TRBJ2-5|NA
TGTGCCAGCAGTTGGCCGGGGGTTAAAGAGACCCAGTACTTC
CASSWPGVKETQYF
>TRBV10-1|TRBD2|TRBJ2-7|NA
TGCGCCAGCAGTTGGACTAGCGGGAGCTCCGAGCAGTACTTC
CASSWTSGSSEQYF
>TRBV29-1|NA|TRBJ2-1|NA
TGCAGCGCCAACTGGTCCCGAGAGCAGTTCTTC
CSANWSREQFF
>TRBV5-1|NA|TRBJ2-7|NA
TGCGCCAGCAGCTTGCGACAGTCCTACGAGCAGTACTTC
CASSLRQSYEQYF
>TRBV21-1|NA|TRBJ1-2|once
TGTGCCAGCAGCGTACCAGGGGCTCAAAACTATGGCTACACCTTC
CASSVPGAQNYGYTF
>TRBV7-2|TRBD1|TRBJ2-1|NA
TGTGCCAGCAGCTTATGGACAGGGGAGCAGTTCTTC
CASSLWTGEQFF
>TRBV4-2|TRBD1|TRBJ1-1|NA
TGTGCCAGCAGCCAAGATGGGACAGGGGGAGTAGAAGCTTTCTTT
CASSQDGTGGVEAFF
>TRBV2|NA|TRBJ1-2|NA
TGTGCCAGCAGTACGACAGAAAACTATGGCTACACCTTC
CASSTTENYGYTF
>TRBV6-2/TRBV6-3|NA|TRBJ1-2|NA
TGTGCCAGCAGCGGGCAGTACTATGGCTACACCTTC
CASSGQYYGYTF
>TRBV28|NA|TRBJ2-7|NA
TGTGCCAGCAGCAGGGGTTACGAGCAGTACTTC
CASSRGYEQYF
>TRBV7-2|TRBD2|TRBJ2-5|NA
TGTGCCAGCAGCTTTTCGGGCGGGAGAGAGGAGACCCAGTACTTC
CASSFSGGREETQYF
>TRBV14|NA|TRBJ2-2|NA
TGTGCCAGCAGCGACAGTAACACCGGGGAGCTGTTTTTT
CASSDSNTGELFF
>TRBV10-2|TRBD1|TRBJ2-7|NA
TGCGCCAGCAGTGCTGGGACAGGGGCGGAGTCCTACGAGCAGTACTTC
CASSAGTGAESYEQYF
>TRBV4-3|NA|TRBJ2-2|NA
TGCGCCAGCAGCCAATCTTTGGCCAGAGGCTCGAACACCGGGGAGCTGTTTTTT
CASSQSLARGSNTGELFF
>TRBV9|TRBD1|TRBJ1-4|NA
TGTGCCAGCAGCGCCCCGGGACAGCATGAAAAACTGTTTTTT
CASSAPGQHEKLFF
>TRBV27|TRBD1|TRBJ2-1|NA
TGTGCCAGCAGTCAGAGGGGGCGGCGAGACAATGAGCAGTTCTTC
CASSQRGRRDNEQFF
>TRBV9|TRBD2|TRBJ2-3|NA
TGTGCCAGCAGCGTAACCGGGACTAGCGGTAGCACAGATACGCAGTATTTT
CASSVTGTSGSTDTQYF
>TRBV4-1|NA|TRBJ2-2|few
TGCGCCAGCAGCCAAGGTTCCAGCGGGCACACCGGGGAGCTGTTTTTT
CASSQGSSGHTGELFF
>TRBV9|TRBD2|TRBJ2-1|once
TGTGCCAGCAGCGTAGAACTAGCGGGAGTCGAGCAGTTCTTC
CASSVELAGVEQFF
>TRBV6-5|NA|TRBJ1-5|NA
TGTGCCAGCAGTTTAGGGGTTGATCAGCCCCAGCATTTT
CASSLGVDQPQHF
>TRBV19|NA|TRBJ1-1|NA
TGTGCCACGAGCGGGCGTTTGAACACTGAAGCTTTCTTT
CATSGRLNTEAFF
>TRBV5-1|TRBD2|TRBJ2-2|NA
TGCGCCAGCAGCAGAGCGGGGGACCCCACCGGGGAGCTGTTTTTT
CASSRAGDPTGELFF
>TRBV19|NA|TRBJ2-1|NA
TGTGCCAGTAGACTAAACAATGAGCAGTTCTTC
CASRLNNEQFF
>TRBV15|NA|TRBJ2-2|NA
TGTGCCACCCATAAGGGAGTCAATCCCGGGGAGCTGTTTTTT
CATHKGVNPGELFF